This TCR beta chain emerged from a study of T cell changes during pregnancy in multiple sclerosis. Method: immunoSEQ multiplex PCR; TCRdb's copy keeps in-frame clones and lacks some. Among around 24,000 clones, 86% were seen once, and the ten largest hold about 13%. Germline CDR1 is SGHVS and CDR2 is FNYEAQ. Trimming took 2 bases from V and 4 from J; bases not matched to a gene: 4. The CDR3 runs 15 residues. This receptor was identified in a female donor in good health, enrolled as a control in a pregnancy study. J is TRBJ2-3 and V is TRBV7-6; 9 positions agree with TRBD2. Material: CD8+ T cells from peripheral blood mononuclear cells, obtained in the first trimester of pregnancy. The CDR3 reads CASSLQAGGPDTQYF. CDR3 nucleotide sequence: TGTGCCAGCAGCTTACAGGCGGGGGGGCCAGATACGCAGTATTTT. The full variable domain, its missing parts supplied by reference TRBV7-6 and TRBJ2-3, is GAGVSQSPRYKVTKRGQDVALRCDPISGHVSLYWYRQALGQGPEFLTYFNYEAQQDKSGLPNDRFSAERPEGSISTLTIQRTEQRDSAMYRCASSLQAGGPDTQYFGPGTRLTVL.